These 13 T cell receptor beta chains originate from one sample sequenced in a study of blood T cell repertoires in COVID-19. Assay used: immunoSEQ multiplex PCR; TCRdb lists only in-frame clones, some missing. The data show roughly 220,000 clones, 75% to 90% seen once. Sequencing input: PBMCs or T cells enriched from blood (not recorded which). These TCRs come from a woman aged 18-29 years in a cohort exposed to, infected with or recovered from COVID-19 (not recorded which).

The chain employs TRBV28 and TRBJ1-2; 7 bases are a match to TRBD1. Germline loops: CDR1 MDHEN, CDR2 SYDVKM. CDR3 size: 13 residues. Unmatched junction bases numbered 3, after V lost 6 bases and J lost 2 bases. The DNA for the CDR3 is TGTGCCAGCAGGCCGGGACAGAACTATGGCTACACCTTC. Amino acids: CASRPGQNYGYTF.

This clone was counted once. This chain connects TRBV5-1 to TRBJ1-1; D remains ambiguous. This CDR3 is built from 14 residues. Germline V gene data show CDR1 as SGHRS and CDR2 as YFSETQ. V shed 6 bases and J shed 0 bases, with 12 bases lying between them. CDR3 DNA: TGCGCCAGCACCCGGACTGACATGAACACTGAAGCTTTCTTT. Protein product: CASTRTDMNTEAFF.

The chain employs TRBV6-5 and TRBJ2-7; the D gene is possibly TRBD2 (7 bases). Deletions cut 1 base from V and 2 bases from J, with 9 bases between. CDR1 is MNHEY, CDR2 SVGAGI, per germline. CDR3 length: 14 residues. The CDR3 loop is CASSYLRGPYEQYF. CDR3 bases: TGTGCCAGCAGTTACTTGCGGGGGCCCTACGAGCAGTACTTC.

As DNA, the CDR3 is TGTGCCAGCCCGAGGGACACCGGGGAGCTGTTTTTT. This translates into CASPRDTGELFF. This chain links TRBV7-9 with TRBJ2-2, with D possibly being TRBD2 (5 bases). V was shortened by 8 bases and J by 3 bases, with 7 bases between the two germline ends. In germline, CDR1 is SEHNR, CDR2 FQNEAQ (reference sequence). The CDR3 covers 12 residues.

The V gene is TRBV27, the J gene TRBJ2-1; 12 nucleotides agree with TRBD2. The CDR3 consists of 16 residues. The V gene end was trimmed by 8 bases and the J gene end by 9 bases; junction bases not matched to a gene: 14. Germline values: CDR1 MNHEY, CDR2 SMNVEV (reference sequence). The CDR3 sequence is CASQASKGLAGLEQFF. The CDR3 DNA reads TGTGCCAGCCAAGCTTCAAAAGGACTAGCGGGGCTTGAGCAGTTCTTC.

J is TRBJ2-7 and V is TRBV5-1; 10 nucleotides agree with TRBD1. The junction had 11 bases not matched to a gene; V was cut back by 4 bases and J by 7 bases. The CDR3 totals 15 residues. Germline loops: CDR1 SGHRS, CDR2 YFSETQ. The CDR3 loop is CASSTSGTGADEQYF. CDR3 nucleotides: TGCGCCAGCAGCACGTCCGGGACAGGGGCGGATGAGCAGTACTTC. Complete variable domain (other parts from reference TRBV5-1 and TRBJ2-7): KAGVTQTPRYLIKTRGQQVTLSCSPISGHRSVSWYQQTPGQGLQFLFEYFSETQRNKGNFPGRFSGRQFSNSRSEMNVSTLELGDSALYLCASSTSGTGADEQYFGPGTRLTVT.

The chain is built from TRBV9 and TRBJ1-2, with a weak D call TRBD1 (5 bases). Germline V gene lookup returns CDR1 SGDLS and CDR2 YYNGEE. The CDR3 runs 15 residues. With 3 bases removed from V and 7 bases from J, the gap between germline ends came to 19 bases. CDR3 bases: TGTGCCAGCAGCGGGCCGCTTGGAACAGGAGTTGGCTACACCTTC. Translated, it gives CASSGPLGTGVGYTF.

The chain employs TRBV2 and TRBJ1-1; D uncertain. Trimming stripped 5 bases from V and 1 base from J, with 8 bases between. In germline, CDR1 is SNHLY, CDR2 FYNNEI. The CDR3 has 13 residues. The CDR3 DNA follows: TGTGCCAGCAGTATGGCCCCGAACACTGAAGCTTTCTTT. Amino acid sequence: CASSMAPNTEAFF.

The chain joins TRBV7-9 to TRBJ2-7; 8 bases match TRBD1. This CDR3 is 16 amino acids long. The V and J ends lost 5 bases and 6 bases, in that order; junction bases with no gene match: 15. In germline, CDR1 is SEHNR, CDR2 FQNEAQ (reference sequence). The DNA for the CDR3 is TGTGCCAGCAGCCCGCGGGCTATGGGCAGGGGGCGCGAGCAGTACTTC. This gives the protein CASSPRAMGRGREQYF.

The rearrangement links TRBV10-3 to TRBJ2-2; D is perhaps TRBD1 (8 bases). Germline V gene data show CDR1 as ENHRY and CDR2 as SYGVKD. Trimming cost V 3 bases and J 6 bases, with 11 bases left between them. The CDR3 spans 14 residues. CDR3 bases: TGTGCCATCAGTGAAACAGGGGGGGCCGGGGAGCTGTTTTTT. This codes for CAISETGGAGELFF.

The count of this clone is one. The chain links TRBV6-5 to TRBJ1-6, with a tentative D call TRBD1 (6 bases). The germline gives CDR1 MNHEY, CDR2 SVGAGI. V was shortened by 0 bases and J by 8 bases, with 14 bases between the two germline ends. CDR3 length equals 16 residues. The CDR3 coding sequence is TGTGCCAGCAGTTACTCGAGGGGGGGCTGGGATTCACCCCTCCACTTT. This codes for CASSYSRGGWDSPLHF.

This chain links TRBV30 with TRBJ2-1; tentative D call: TRBD1 (5 bases). The CDR3 runs 14 residues. The ends were cut back, 4 bases at V and 8 bases at J, with 18 bases in the middle. Germline V lookup: CDR1 GTSNPN, CDR2 SVGIG (reference sequence). CDR3 residues: CAWNPVDTMYEQFF. The CDR3 bases are TGTGCCTGGAACCCAGTGGACACGATGTATGAGCAGTTCTTC. The full variable domain, in which reference TRBV30 and TRBJ2-1 provide the parts outside the CDR3, is SQTIHQWPATLVQPVGSPLSLECTVEGTSNPNLYWYRQAAGRGLQLLFYSVGIGQISSEVPQNLSASRPQDRQFILSSKKLLLSDSGFYLCAWNPVDTMYEQFFGPGTRLTVL.

The chain uses TRBV6-2 or TRBV6-3 and TRBJ1-2; D ambiguous. The CDR3 runs 14 residues. Trimming took off 4 bases at V and 1 base at J, with 10 bases between the two ends. CDR1 and CDR2 (germline): MNHEY, SVGEGT. The CDR3: CASSFAGLNYGYTF. Here the CDR3 DNA reads TGTGCCAGCAGTTTCGCGGGCCTTAACTATGGCTACACCTTC.